The rows below give T cell receptor beta chains drawn from one sample of a study of T cells in Graves' hyperthyroidism and ophthalmopathy. Each CDR3 protein is one row after TCRdb ran MiXCR on the multiplex PCR reads. Of around 540,000 distinct CDR3 sequences detected, approximately 44% appear once; the ten largest clones hold about 7.8%. The sequencing sample was made of peripheral blood or thyroid tissue (not recorded which). All receptors come from a woman under 30 with Graves' hyperthyroidism. The CDR3 runs from the conserved cysteine through the conserved F or W. D genes are given only for firm matches. The listing skips clone size in some rows; elsewhere it reads once, few, many or a size class.

d_call | j_call | clone_size | v_call | cdr3_aa | cdr3_nt
- | TRBJ1-2 | few | TRBV5-1 | CASSLDAGNYGYTF | TGCGCCAGCAGCTTGGATGCGGGGAACTATGGCTACACCTTC
- | TRBJ2-1 | - | TRBV29-1 | CSVVSDEQFF | TGCAGCGTTGTCAGCGATGAGCAGTTCTTC
- | TRBJ1-2 | few | TRBV20-1 | CSASHTGTAIGHGYTF | TGCAGTGCAAGCCATACCGGGACGGCGATCGGACATGGCTACACCTTC
- | TRBJ1-4 | - | TRBV25-1 | CASSREGRGEKLFF | TGTGCCAGCTCACGAGAGGGTCGAGGGGAAAAACTGTTTTTT
TRBD1 | TRBJ1-6 | many | TRBV2 | CASSEGQGYSSPLHF | TGTGCCAGCAGTGAAGGACAGGGGTATTCTTCACCCCTCCACTTT
TRBD1 | TRBJ1-2 | many | TRBV29-1 | CSVEDRNYGYTF | TGCAGCGTTGAGGACAGGAACTATGGCTACACCTTC
- | TRBJ1-2 | - | TRBV20-1 | CSAQKGNYGYTF | TGCAGTGCTCAAAAGGGGAACTATGGCTACACCTTC
- | TRBJ1-5 | - | TRBV20-1 | CSASREPNQPQHF | TGCAGTGCTAGCAGGGAACCAAATCAGCCCCAGCATTTT
TRBD1 | TRBJ1-5 | - | TRBV20-1 | CSARDNRGGYQPQHF | TGCAGTGCTAGGGACAACAGGGGCGGGTATCAGCCCCAGCATTTT
- | TRBJ2-6 | - | TRBV10-3 | CAIRDTNSGANVLTF | TGTGCCATCAGGGACACAAACTCTGGGGCCAACGTCCTGACTTTC
- | TRBJ1-4 | many | TRBV7-9 | CASTSGEKLFF | TGTGCCAGCACCAGCGGGGAAAAACTGTTTTTT
TRBD2 | TRBJ2-7 | once | TRBV7-8 | CASSPQGSGSSYEQYF | TGTGCCAGCAGCCCTCAGGGTAGCGGGAGCTCCTACGAGCAGTACTTC
- | TRBJ1-3 | few | TRBV14 | CASSRGTAGGNTIYF | TGTGCCAGCAGCCGAGGGACCGCGGGAGGAAACACCATATATTTT
- | TRBJ2-2 | many | TRBV10-3 | CAISDSGRGLRTGELFF | TGTGCCATCAGTGATTCTGGACGAGGTCTTCGCACCGGGGAGCTGTTTTTT
TRBD1 | TRBJ1-2 | - | TRBV24-1 | CATSEGTGRGYTF | TGTGCCACCAGTGAGGGGACAGGGAGAGGCTACACCTTC
- | TRBJ2-7 | many | TRBV29-1 | CSVASQAYEQYF | TGCAGCGTTGCGTCACAGGCCTACGAGCAGTACTTC
TRBD2 | TRBJ2-7 | - | TRBV7-8 | CASSLGLAHTNYEQYF | TGTGCCAGCAGCTTAGGACTAGCCCATACTAACTACGAGCAGTACTTC
- | TRBJ2-5 | - | TRBV5-4 | CVSSFGGTQYF | TGTGTCAGCAGCTTTGGGGGGACCCAGTACTTC
TRBD1 | TRBJ2-2 | - | TRBV5-1 | CASSVTGDSGGELFF | TGCGCCAGCAGCGTTACAGGGGATTCCGGCGGGGAGCTGTTTTTT
- | TRBJ2-2 | - | TRBV5-6 | CASSSDRSPLPNTGELFF | TGTGCCAGCAGCTCGGACAGAAGCCCACTACCGAACACCGGGGAGCTGTTTTTT
- | TRBJ1-6 | - | TRBV7-2 | CASSFAGTPLHF | TGTGCCAGCAGCTTTGCGGGGACACCCCTCCACTTT
TRBD1 | TRBJ1-2 | many | TRBV14 | CASSQVGQHYGYTF | TGTGCCAGCAGCCAAGTGGGACAGCACTATGGCTACACCTTC
TRBD2 | TRBJ2-2 | - | TRBV10-1 | CASSETSARTGELFF | TGCGCCAGCAGTGAGACTAGCGCACGGACCGGGGAGCTGTTTTTT
- | TRBJ1-1 | - | TRBV24-1 | CASRRGVAGTEAFF | TGTGCCAGCAGACGAGGAGTGGCGGGAACTGAAGCTTTCTTT
- | TRBJ1-2 | - | TRBV11-1 | CASSVERGGGYGYTF | TGTGCCAGCAGCGTTGAACGGGGGGGCGGCTATGGCTACACCTTC
- | TRBJ1-4 | - | TRBV20-1 | CSARPSPNEKLFF | TGCAGTGCTAGACCCAGTCCCAATGAAAAACTGTTTTTT
- | TRBJ1-6 | few | TRBV20-1 | CSAGYRTASYNSPLHF | TGCAGTGCTGGTTATCGGACAGCGTCCTATAATTCACCCCTCCACTTT
TRBD1 | TRBJ2-7 | - | TRBV29-1 | CSVGQGGEQYF | TGCAGCGTCGGACAGGGGGGCGAGCAGTACTTC
- | TRBJ1-2 | - | TRBV9 | CASSTEGVGTF | TGTGCCAGCAGTACCGAGGGGGTCGGCACCTTC
- | TRBJ2-7 | - | TRBV10-3 | CASRMTGNSYEQYF | TGTGCCAGCAGGATGACAGGTAACTCCTACGAGCAGTACTTC
- | TRBJ1-2 | - | TRBV7-9 | CASSRRTVGYTF | TGTGCCAGCAGCAGGAGGACAGTTGGCTACACCTTC
- | TRBJ2-5 | many | TRBV2 | CASSEGGIQETQYF | TGTGCCAGCAGTGAGGGCGGGATCCAAGAGACCCAGTACTTC
- | TRBJ1-1 | - | TRBV7-9 | CASSKPQGNTEAFF | TGTGCCAGCAGCAAACCACAGGGGAACACTGAAGCTTTCTTT
- | TRBJ1-2 | - | TRBV25-1 | CASSLSGRVHYGYTF | TGTGCCAGCAGTTTATCAGGCAGGGTCCACTATGGCTACACCTTC
TRBD1 | TRBJ1-1 | - | TRBV10-3 | CAISEPIDRGTEAFF | TGTGCCATCAGTGAACCGATCGACAGGGGCACTGAAGCTTTCTTT
- | TRBJ2-6 | many | TRBV7-2 | CASRDREFSSGANVLTF | TGTGCCAGCAGGGACCGAGAATTTAGCTCTGGGGCCAACGTCCTGACTTTC
TRBD1 | TRBJ1-3 | few | TRBV2 | CASSPRTGISGNTIYF | TGTGCCAGCAGTCCCCGGACAGGGATCTCTGGAAACACCATATATTTT
- | TRBJ1-2 | many | TRBV5-1 | CASSGRAGYTF | TGCGCCAGCAGTGGAAGGGCTGGCTACACCTTC
TRBD2 | TRBJ2-7 | - | TRBV19 | CASSIGLAGAYEQYF | TGTGCCAGTAGTATCGGACTAGCGGGGGCCTACGAGCAGTACTTC
TRBD1 | TRBJ2-2 | - | TRBV7-9 | CASETGDLSGELFF | TGTGCCAGCGAGACAGGGGATCTTTCCGGGGAGCTGTTTTTT
TRBD2 | TRBJ2-7 | - | TRBV9 | CASSAWDRALTSGRPSSYEQYF | TGTGCCAGCAGTGCGTGGGACCGAGCATTGACTAGCGGGAGGCCGAGCTCCTACGAGCAGTACTTC
- | TRBJ1-3 | many | TRBV7-2 | CASSQMGAGNTIYF | TGTGCCAGCAGCCAGATGGGGGCTGGAAACACCATATATTTT
- | TRBJ2-6 | - | TRBV7-4 | CASSIFAGFVLTF | TGTGCCAGCAGCATCTTTGCGGGGTTCGTCCTGACTTTC
- | TRBJ2-5 | many | TRBV7-7 | CASSLRGVETQYF | TGTGCCAGCAGCTTAAGAGGGGTGGAGACCCAGTACTTC
- | TRBJ2-2 | many | TRBV24-1 | CATSGQGYTGELFF | TGTGCCACCAGTGGGCAGGGATACACCGGGGAGCTGTTTTTT
- | TRBJ1-3 | - | TRBV29-1 | CSLEGTSGNTIYF | TGCAGCTTAGAGGGGACCTCTGGAAACACCATATATTTT
TRBD1 | TRBJ2-2 | - | TRBV29-1 | CSVAGQGNTGELFF | TGCAGCGTAGCCGGACAGGGGAACACCGGGGAGCTGTTTTTT
- | TRBJ1-1 | few | TRBV15 | CATSRVENRPNTEAFF | TGTGCCACCAGCAGAGTGGAAAACCGGCCGAACACTGAAGCTTTCTTT
- | TRBJ2-6 | - | TRBV2 | CASKWTDGANVLTF | TGTGCCAGCAAGTGGACTGACGGGGCCAACGTCCTGACTTTC
TRBD1 | TRBJ1-1 | - | TRBV13 | CASSLELTGGMAFF | TGCGCCAGCAGCTTGGAGCTGACAGGGGGCATGGCTTTCTTT
TRBD1 | TRBJ1-1 | - | TRBV6-5 | CASSYLNPGTGEGTEAFF | TGTGCCAGCAGTTACCTCAATCCCGGGACAGGGGAGGGCACTGAAGCTTTCTTT
TRBD1 | TRBJ2-5 | few | TRBV7-9 | CASSPPRQGGETQYF | TGTGCCAGCAGCCCGCCCCGACAGGGGGGAGAGACCCAGTACTTC
- | TRBJ1-4 | many | TRBV29-1 | CSASEGLNEKLFF | TGCAGCGCTTCCGAAGGGCTTAATGAAAAACTGTTTTTT
- | TRBJ1-1 | many | TRBV29-1 | CSVGGGITEAFF | TGCAGCGTTGGAGGCGGAATCACTGAAGCTTTCTTT
- | TRBJ1-1 | - | TRBV5-1 | CASSVDQVIAFF | TGCGCCAGCAGCGTGGATCAGGTGATAGCTTTCTTT
- | TRBJ2-5 | few | TRBV7-9 | CASSPHRLGEETQYF | TGTGCCAGCAGCCCCCACCGGTTGGGGGAGGAGACCCAGTACTTC